A selection of T cell receptor beta chains follows, all from one sample in a study of cytomegalovirus exposure and HLA in healthy donors. The method was immunoSEQ multiplex PCR; TCRdb's version includes in-frame clones alone and lacks a portion of them. Of around 110,000 clones in the sample, approximately 70% are singletons; the top ten hold roughly 0.79%. Sample: PBMCs. The source of these receptors is a boy aged 10-17 years in good health and CMV-seronegative. The CDR3 runs from the conserved cysteine through the conserved F or W. A D gene is named only where the DNA matches it firmly. Clone size appears in some rows only: once, few, many, or a class for an expanded clone.

v_gene	d_gene	abundance	j_gene	CDR3nt	CDR3aa
TRBV2	NA	NA	TRBJ1-6	TGTGCCAGCAGTGAACAGGGAGGGCTTGTTTCACCCCTCCACTTT	CASSEQGGLVSPLHF
TRBV10-2	TRBD2	NA	TRBJ2-1	TGCGCCAGCAGCCCCCCGGGGGGGCCCTACAATGAGCAGTTCTTC	CASSPPGGPYNEQFF
TRBV10-3	NA	NA	TRBJ1-5	TGTGCCATCAGTGAGCAGGGGCGGCAGCCCCAGCATTTT	CAISEQGRQPQHF
TRBV30	TRBD1	NA	TRBJ1-1	TGTGCCTGGAGTGTCGACAGGGGGTTGAACACTGAAGCTTTCTTT	CAWSVDRGLNTEAFF
TRBV10-1	TRBD2	NA	TRBJ2-3	TGCGCCAGCAGTGAGGATAGCGGGAGGAAGGGTGATACGCAGTATTTT	CASSEDSGRKGDTQYF
TRBV11-2	TRBD1	NA	TRBJ2-7	TGTGCCAGCAGCCCAACAGGGGTTAACTACGAGCAGTACTTC	CASSPTGVNYEQYF
TRBV7-9	NA	NA	TRBJ2-1	TGTGCCAGCAGCTCCTACGGGGACTCCCTATATAATGAGCAGTTCTTC	CASSSYGDSLYNEQFF
TRBV7-9	TRBD1	once	TRBJ2-1	TGTGCCAGCAGCCCCTTTCTGGACAGGTCTTACAATGAGCAGTTCTTC	CASSPFLDRSYNEQFF
TRBV5-6	TRBD1	NA	TRBJ2-7	TGTGCCAGCAGCAGGGACCGGGACAGGATCCACGAGCAGTACTTC	CASSRDRDRIHEQYF
TRBV5-6	NA	once	TRBJ2-7	TGTGCCAGCAGCTTCCGCGGGGGCCTCTCCTACGAGCAGTACTTC	CASSFRGGLSYEQYF
TRBV11-3	TRBD1	once	TRBJ2-7	TGTGCCAGCAGCCCATGGGACAGGGGGTACGAGCAGTACTTC	CASSPWDRGYEQYF
TRBV10-3	NA	NA	TRBJ1-1	TGTGCCATCAGTGAGTCAGCAGGCGGGATGAACACTGAAGCTTTCTTT	CAISESAGGMNTEAFF
TRBV7-8	TRBD1	few	TRBJ1-2	TGTGCCAGCAGCTCCTTCAGGGGGGAGGGCTACACCTTC	CASSSFRGEGYTF
TRBV28	NA	NA	TRBJ2-1	TGTGCCAGCAGTTTAGGTCCGGAGACACCGGGGAATGAGCAGTTCTTC	CASSLGPETPGNEQFF
TRBV7-3	NA	once	TRBJ2-7	TGTGCCAGCAGCTTAAGCCCGAGCTCCTACGAGCAGTACTTC	CASSLSPSSYEQYF
TRBV11-2	TRBD2	NA	TRBJ2-1	TGTGCCAGCAGCCCGGGAGGGGAGCAGTTCTTC	CASSPGGEQFF
TRBV28	TRBD2	NA	TRBJ2-2	TGTGCCAGCAGGGGGAGGACTAGCGGCGCCGGGGAGCTGTTTTTT	CASRGRTSGAGELFF
TRBV5-1	TRBD2	few	TRBJ2-1	TGCGCCAGCAGCTTGGGGACTAGCGGGAGACTATACAATGAGCAGTTCTTC	CASSLGTSGRLYNEQFF
TRBV5-1	TRBD2	NA	TRBJ2-1	TGCGCCAGCAGCCGGGGACTAGCGGGATACAATGAGCAGTTCTTC	CASSRGLAGYNEQFF
TRBV28	NA	NA	TRBJ1-2	TGTGCCAGCAGTCCGCTTCGGGACTACACCTTC	CASSPLRDYTF
TRBV7-3	NA	NA	TRBJ1-1	TGTGCCAGCAGCTTAGAGGGCCCAGGGGACACTGAAGCTTTCTTT	CASSLEGPGDTEAFF
TRBV14	NA	NA	TRBJ1-2	TGTGCCAGCAGCCAATTAAAGACAGTCTTCTATGGCTACACCTTC	CASSQLKTVFYGYTF
TRBV9	TRBD1	NA	TRBJ1-1	TGTGCCAGCAGCCAGGGGGGGAACACTGAAGCTTTCTTT	CASSQGGNTEAFF
TRBV28	TRBD2	NA	TRBJ2-3	TGTGCCAGCAGCCCTATCCTACTAGCGGGAGGCTCAGATACGCAGTATTTT	CASSPILLAGGSDTQYF
TRBV28	TRBD1	NA	TRBJ1-6	TGTGCCAGCAGTTACCAACCGAACCGACAGGGGGCAAAGTCACCCCTCCACTTT	CASSYQPNRQGAKSPLHF
TRBV16	NA	NA	TRBJ1-5	TGTGCCAGCAGCCAGACTGGCGGTCCACGGCCCCAGCATTTT	CASSQTGGPRPQHF
TRBV19	TRBD1	NA	TRBJ1-5	TGTGCCAGTAGTATTCAGGCAGGGGGCAATAGCAATCAGCCCCAGCATTTT	CASSIQAGGNSNQPQHF
TRBV29-1	TRBD1	NA	TRBJ1-2	TGCAGCGTGGGACAGCCTCAAGGTGGCTACACCTTC	CSVGQPQGGYTF
TRBV5-1	NA	NA	TRBJ2-7	TGCGCCAGCAGCTTAACGGCCTACGAGCAGTACTTC	CASSLTAYEQYF
TRBV5-4	TRBD2	NA	TRBJ2-3	TGTGCCAGCAGCTCTAGCGGACGGGCAGATACGCAGTATTTT	CASSSSGRADTQYF
TRBV27	NA	NA	TRBJ1-1	TGTGCCAGCAGTAGTTACAGGGCCCCGATGAACACTGAAGCTTTCTTT	CASSSYRAPMNTEAFF
TRBV6-5	NA	few	TRBJ1-2	TGTGCCAGCACCTCTCGAGGGGGAGGCTACACCTTC	CASTSRGGGYTF
TRBV5-6	TRBD1	NA	TRBJ1-2	TGTGCCAGCATCCTTCGGGGACAGTTCTATGGCTACACCTTC	CASILRGQFYGYTF
TRBV5-1	NA	NA	TRBJ1-1	TGCGCCAGCAGCTTCATGGCCGGGGGTTCCAACACTGAAGCTTTCTTT	CASSFMAGGSNTEAFF
TRBV5-1	TRBD2	NA	TRBJ2-1	TGCGCCAGCAGCTTTAGCGGGGGGGTGGGCAACAATGAGCAGTTCTTC	CASSFSGGVGNNEQFF
TRBV5-6	TRBD1	NA	TRBJ2-5	TGTGCCAGCAGCCTTATTGGGACAGGGCAGTACTTC	CASSLIGTGQYF
TRBV6-5	NA	few	TRBJ1-1	TGTGCCAGCAGTTACGCCCGGTGGACTGAAGCTTTCTTT	CASSYARWTEAFF
TRBV2	TRBD2	NA	TRBJ2-2	TGTGCCAGCAGTGGACTAGCGGGAGTACGAACCGGGGAGCTGTTTTTT	CASSGLAGVRTGELFF
TRBV2	NA	few	TRBJ2-7	TGTGCCAGCACCCCCGGGTCTCCGGGCGAGCAGTACTTC	CASTPGSPGEQYF
TRBV28	NA	NA	TRBJ1-2	TGTGCCAGCAGTGTACCGGTGGGACACCTCTATGGCTACACCTTC	CASSVPVGHLYGYTF